The entry below gives a single T cell receptor beta chain sequence along with its context. These data are taken from a study of response to subunit inactivated influenza vaccine. MiXCR, applied by TCRdb to the RT-PCR reads, yields one record per CDR3 protein. The table has just under 550,000 distinct CDR3 sequences, approximately 20% seen once; the top ten hold about 2.8%. The CDR3 totals 15 residues. Germline loops: CDR1 DFQATT, CDR2 SNEGSKA (reference sequence). V lost 4 bases, J lost 6 bases, and 15 bases stayed unmatched. These same data were also listed under a study on T cells expressing NK-cell markers. According to that study: Making the TCR beta cDNA relied on 5'RACE template switching with UMIs.

The receptor was derived from a man between 50 and 59 years old who received an inactivated influenza vaccine. V is TRBV20-1 and J is TRBJ2-7, with TRBD1 matching over 7 bases. This specimen consisted of CD4+ T cells sorted from PBMCs, obtained less than 13 days after vaccination. The CDR3 DNA sequence: TGCAGTGCTATTAATGGACAGGCGGTGGATGGCGAGCAGTACTTC. Translation: CSAINGQAVDGEQYF.